The T cell receptor (beta chain) under discussion was sequenced for a study of T-cell memory formation after mild COVID-19. Study overall: In these data, TCR clusters were largely donor specific.

This CDR3 comprises 16 residues. V gave up 0 bases and J gave up 5 bases, with 15 bases separating them. Germline V gene sequence: CDR1 SGHRS, CDR2 YFSETQ. MiXCR, run by TCRdb on the 5' RACE reads, gives a single entry per CDR3 protein. The profile covers around 99,000 distinct CDR3 sequences, with approximately 14% appearing a single time and about 39% taken by the ten largest. Only a few counts were recorded for this clonotype. Material: PBMCs or a T cell subset sorted from them (not recorded which). The rearrangement joins TRBV5-1 to TRBJ2-1; a weak D match, TRBD1 (5 bases). The sequence derives from a man aged 18-30 years who had mild COVID-19 (a few samples of this study predate the infection). Cell type and time point are not known. CDR3: CASSLALRTIDNEQFF. As DNA, the CDR3 is TGCGCCAGCAGCTTGGCCCTTCGGACAATAGACAATGAGCAGTTCTTC. The variable domain in full, with the rest retrieved from reference TRBV5-1 and TRBJ2-1, is KAGVTQTPRYLIKTRGQQVTLSCSPISGHRSVSWYQQTPGQGLQFLFEYFSETQRNKGNFPGRFSGRQFSNSRSEMNVSTLELGDSALYLCASSLALRTIDNEQFFGPGTRLTVL.